This T cell receptor beta chain was obtained from a study of blood T cell repertoires in COVID-19. In the study overall: Sources were T cells, B-cell-depleted T cells, or PBMCs; the material itself was cDNA or gDNA.

CDR1 is MGHRA and CDR2 is YSYEKL in the germline V gene. Deletions cut 0 bases from V and 2 bases from J, with 17 bases between. There are 17 residues in the CDR3. In the original analysis: Amplification of reference gene primers provided the estimated nucleated cell counts. The protocol was immunoSEQ multiplex PCR, while the TCRdb copy is restricted to in-frame clones and leaves out a portion. D and trimming were read from the DNA, whereas the V and J calls and clone size are those reported in that table. The sample carries hundreds of thousands of clones, 85% to 90% recorded once. The source is a man older than 75 with acute or convalescent COVID-19. The sample comprised peripheral blood. The V gene is TRBV4-1, the J gene TRBJ2-7; a weak D match, TRBD1 (5 bases). The CDR3 loop is CASSQEKVTGWAYEQYF. The CDR3 DNA reads TGCGCCAGCAGCCAAGAAAAGGTTACAGGATGGGCCTACGAGCAGTACTTC.